The 15 T cell receptor delta chains presented below share a single source sample, sequenced in a study of gammadelta T cells in human blood. TCRdb repeated clone calling on the RT-PCR reads with CATT. The data hold roughly 1,900 delta-chain clones, with less than 3% observed a single time. Source material: Vgamma9Vdelta2 gamma-delta T cells from fetal blood. The receptor set was obtained from a human fetus.

By share, this clone ranks as medium-sized. The chain carries TRDV2 and TRDJ2; 10 nucleotides align to TRDD3. The CDR3 is 18 residues long. J was trimmed by 0 bases and V by 0 bases; bases with no gene match: 6. Germline loops: CDR1 GEAIGNYY, CDR2 EKD. CDR3 amino acids: CACDTVLGDSALTAQLFF. CDR3 DNA sequence: TGTGCCTGTGACACCGTACTGGGGGATTCCGCTTTGACAGCACAACTCTTCTTT.

This clone was observed a handful of times. The protein listed by TCRdb differs at residue 10 from the translated DNA, so the DNA translation is shown. The J gene is TRDJ3, the V gene TRDV2; TRDD3 matches at 11 bases. Germline CDR1 GEAIGNYY, CDR2 EKD. V trimming: 1 base; J trimming: 2 bases; junction bases outside the gene matches: 3. The CDR3 runs to 18 residues. DNA for the CDR3: TGTGCCTGTGACACTGGGGGATACGCAGCCTGGGACACCCGACAGATGTTTTTC. Translating it yields CACDTGGYAAWDTRQMFF.

A few counts support this clone. The listed TCRdb protein conflicts with the DNA translation at residue 14, and the protein shown is translated directly from the DNA. The V and J genes are TRDV2 and TRDJ1; 13 bases align to TRDD3. This CDR3 region has 16 residues. CDR1 is GEAIGNYY, CDR2 EKD, per germline. This chain's CDR3 is CACDKLGDTYTDKPIF. DNA for the CDR3: TGTGCCTGTGACAAACTGGGGGATACGTACACCGATAAACCCATCTTT.

This clone is deemed medium-sized. The sample contains more than one DNA sequence encoding this CDR3. The V gene is TRDV2, the J gene TRDJ3; maybe TRDD3 (6 bases). This CDR3 is built from 18 residues. The ends were cut back, 1 base at V and 0 bases at J, with 12 bases in the middle. Germline CDR1 is GEAIGNYY and CDR2 is EKD. CDR3 in DNA: TGTGCCTGTGACACTTGGGGGCTGAGCTCCTGGGACACCCGACAGATGTTTTTC. It encodes CACDTWGLSSWDTRQMFF.

In its sample, this clone was seen a few times. The V gene is TRDV2, the J gene TRDJ3; TRDD3 agrees at 11 bases. Germline matching of the DNA provided the J gene here, since TCRdb leaves it blank. V trimming: 1 base; J trimming: 0 bases; junction bases outside the gene matches: 7. The CDR3 consists of 20 residues. Germline CDR1 is GEAIGNYY and CDR2 is EKD. The CDR3 DNA reads as TGTGCCTGTGACACTGGGGGATACGGGTTCGGCTCCTGGGACACCCGACAGATGTTTTTC. Translated: CACDTGGYGFGSWDTRQMFF.

Remarks on this clone: Since a much larger clone is just one base distant, this may be a read error. The rearrangement joins TRDV2 to TRDJ3, with 9 bases that match TRDD3. The CDR3 covers 18 residues. J gave up 0 bases and V 0 bases, and 2 bases lay outside the gene matches. Germline-derived CDR1 and CDR2 are GEAIGNYY and EKD. CDR3 sequence (DNA): TGTGCCTGTGACACCCTTGGGGGATACTCCTGGGACACCCGACAGATGTTTTTC. Its translation: CACDTLGGYSWDTRQMFF.

By share of the sample, this clone is medium-sized. The chain carries TRDV2 and TRDJ2, with D unresolved. The CDR3 spans 14 residues. The ends were cut back, 3 bases at V and 3 bases at J, with 10 bases in the middle. CDR1 GEAIGNYY and CDR2 EKD come from the germline V gene. CDR3 DNA: TGTGCCTGTGACGAGATCCAAATGACAGCACAACTCTTCTTT. It yields the protein CACDEIQMTAQLFF.

This clone came up a few times. The rearrangement uses TRDV2 and TRDJ1; D gene uncertain. The J gene, absent from TCRdb, was called here by matching the DNA to germline. Trimming removed 7 bases from V and 2 bases from J, with 10 bases in between. Germline V gene lookup returns CDR1 GEAIGNYY and CDR2 EKD. The length of the CDR3 is 12 residues. The DNA of the CDR3 is TGTGCCTGCGAACGCGGAACCGATAAACTCATCTTT. Protein: CACERGTDKLIF.

This clone turned up a few times. A much larger clone differs from this one at a single base, so this may be a read error. Other DNA sequences of this sample code for an identical CDR3. The chain combines TRDV2 with TRDJ2; TRDD3 aligns across 7 bases. The CDR3 spans 16 residues. The germline gives CDR1 GEAIGNYY, CDR2 EKD. The CDR3 DNA sequence: TGTGCCTGTGACACCGTTGGGGGAGCTTTGACAGCTCAACTCTTCTTT. Its protein is CACDTVGGALTAQLFF.

Judged by abundance, this clone is medium-sized (0.01 to 0.1%). The rearrangement uses TRDV2 and TRDJ2, with TRDD3 matching 13 bases. CDR3 length equals 18 residues. CDR1 is GEAIGNYY, CDR2 EKD, per germline. The ends lost 3 bases at V and 4 bases at J; junction bases unmatched: 10. The chain's CDR3 is CACDPTGGYAGGTAQLFF. CDR3 DNA: TGTGCCTGTGACCCTACTGGGGGATACGCGGGGGGGACAGCACAACTCTTCTTT.

This clone was seen a handful of times. The chain combines TRDV2 with TRDJ3; 11 nucleotides align to TRDD3. The J gene was missing in TCRdb and was found by matching the end of the DNA to germline. J was trimmed by 0 bases and V by 0 bases; bases with no gene match: 3. Germline lookup yields CDR1 GEAIGNYY and CDR2 EKD. This CDR3 has 19 amino acids. Here the CDR3 DNA reads TGTGCCTGTGACACCCTAACTGGGGGATACTCCTGGGACACCCGACAGATGTTTTTC. It specifies CACDTLTGGYSWDTRQMFF.

The V and J genes are TRDV2 and TRDJ3; 11 nucleotides match TRDD3. Assignment of the J gene here rests on matching the DNA to germline, because TCRdb gives none. Germline V gives CDR1 GEAIGNYY, CDR2 EKD. V gave up 0 bases and J gave up 0 bases; unmatched junction bases: 9. The CDR3 covers 21 residues. In nucleotides, the CDR3 is TGTGCCTGTGACACCGTACTGGGGGATATGCGTAGCTCCTGGGACACCCGACAGATGTTTTTC. It encodes CACDTVLGDMRSSWDTRQMFF.

The called J gene is TRDJ2, whereas the V gene has no call. This CDR3 spans 11 amino acids. The CDR3 DNA sequence: TGTGCTAGTGCTTTGACAGCACAACTCTTCTTT. Translation: CASALTAQLFF.

This clone is medium-sized in the sample. The rearrangement joins TRDV2 to TRDJ3; TRDD3 agrees at 7 bases. The CDR3 covers 17 residues. V lost 0 bases, J lost 1 base, and 2 bases stayed unmatched. Germline CDR1 and CDR2: GEAIGNYY and EKD. In DNA form, the CDR3 reads TGTGCCTGTGACACCCTTGGGGGATCCTGGGACACCCGACAGATGTTTTTC. It is translated as CACDTLGGSWDTRQMFF.

Sample share makes this clone medium-sized (0.01 to 0.1%). This chain connects TRDV2 to TRDJ2, with 9 bases lining up with TRDD3. The length of the CDR3 is 15 residues. In germline, CDR1 is GEAIGNYY, CDR2 EKD. V gave up 3 bases and J gave up 1 base; unmatched junction bases: 2. The CDR3 DNA is TGTGCCTGTGACCTACTGGGGGATTTGACAGCACAACTCTTCTTT. Its protein is CACDLLGDLTAQLFF.